A selection of T cell receptor beta chains follows, all from one sample in a study of blood T cells in healthy people across ages. TCRdb reprocessed the 5' RACE reads with MiXCR, giving one entry per CDR3 protein. The table records over 1,200,000 distinct CDR3 sequences, approximately 59% of them present only once. Sequencing was carried out using blood. Receptors were obtained from a man aged 18 to 30 in good health. The CDR3 runs from the conserved cysteine through the conserved F or W. Fields, in order: J gene, CDR3 length, D gene, V gene, clone size, CDR3 protein, CDR3 DNA. D genes are given only for firm matches. Not all rows give a size; the values are once, few, many and, for expanded clones, a class.

J gene: TRBJ1-5
CDR3 length: 15
D gene: -
V gene: TRBV12-3/TRBV12-4
clone size: -
CDR3 protein: CASSPRGNRNQPQHF
CDR3 DNA: TGTGCCAGCAGCCCCAGGGGTAATCGGAATCAGCCCCAGCATTTT

J gene: TRBJ2-1
CDR3 length: 17
D gene: TRBD2
V gene: TRBV4-1
clone size: -
CDR3 protein: CASSQVWTSGRVNEQFF
CDR3 DNA: TGCGCCAGCAGCCAAGTCTGGACTAGCGGGAGGGTCAATGAGCAGTTCTTC

J gene: TRBJ2-1
CDR3 length: 14
D gene: -
V gene: TRBV14
clone size: -
CDR3 protein: CASSQGPGIGEQFF
CDR3 DNA: TGTGCCAGCAGCCAAGGTCCAGGGATCGGTGAGCAGTTCTTC

J gene: TRBJ2-7
CDR3 length: 15
D gene: -
V gene: TRBV7-2
clone size: -
CDR3 protein: CASSFRESSSYEQYF
CDR3 DNA: TGTGCCAGCAGCTTCCGAGAGTCTAGCTCCTACGAGCAGTACTTC

J gene: TRBJ2-7
CDR3 length: 12
D gene: -
V gene: TRBV28
clone size: -
CDR3 protein: CASTRNPYEQYF
CDR3 DNA: TGTGCCAGCACCAGAAATCCCTACGAGCAGTACTTC

J gene: TRBJ2-4
CDR3 length: 13
D gene: -
V gene: TRBV5-1
clone size: -
CDR3 protein: CASTGILGNIQYF
CDR3 DNA: TGCGCCAGCACCGGTATATTGGGAAACATTCAGTACTTC

J gene: TRBJ2-7
CDR3 length: 17
D gene: TRBD2
V gene: TRBV5-1
clone size: -
CDR3 protein: CASSLGGVAGPGYEQYF
CDR3 DNA: TGCGCCAGCAGCTTGGGCGGAGTAGCGGGGCCTGGCTACGAGCAGTACTTC

J gene: TRBJ2-1
CDR3 length: 16
D gene: -
V gene: TRBV3-1
clone size: -
CDR3 protein: CASSRIGEGRYNEQFF
CDR3 DNA: TGTGCCAGCAGTCGAATAGGGGAAGGCCGTTACAATGAGCAGTTCTTC

J gene: TRBJ2-5
CDR3 length: 8
D gene: -
V gene: TRBV28
clone size: -
CDR3 protein: CASGQQYF
CDR3 DNA: TGTGCCAGCGGACAGCAGTACTTC

J gene: TRBJ2-7
CDR3 length: 14
D gene: -
V gene: TRBV12-3/TRBV12-4
clone size: -
CDR3 protein: CASMTSRASYEQYF
CDR3 DNA: TGTGCCAGCATGACTTCGAGAGCCTCCTACGAGCAGTACTTC

J gene: TRBJ2-7
CDR3 length: 14
D gene: TRBD1
V gene: TRBV5-1
clone size: -
CDR3 protein: CASSVRTGFYEQYF
CDR3 DNA: TGCGCCAGCAGCGTACGGACAGGCTTTTACGAGCAGTACTTC

J gene: TRBJ1-5
CDR3 length: 13
D gene: -
V gene: TRBV6-1
clone size: few
CDR3 protein: CASSDGAHQPQHF
CDR3 DNA: TGTGCCAGCAGTGACGGGGCTCATCAGCCCCAGCATTTT

J gene: TRBJ2-7
CDR3 length: 12
D gene: TRBD1
V gene: TRBV6-5
clone size: -
CDR3 protein: CATAHRGYEQYF
CDR3 DNA: TGTGCCACCGCCCACAGGGGCTACGAGCAGTACTTC

J gene: TRBJ1-5
CDR3 length: 14
D gene: -
V gene: TRBV14
clone size: many
CDR3 protein: CASSHTYSNQPQHF
CDR3 DNA: TGTGCCAGCAGCCACACTTATAGCAATCAGCCCCAGCATTTT

J gene: TRBJ2-1
CDR3 length: 21
D gene: -
V gene: TRBV6-5
clone size: -
CDR3 protein: CASSYSAQDGERSSSYNEQFF
CDR3 DNA: TGTGCCAGCAGTTACTCTGCGCAGGACGGTGAACGGTCAAGCTCCTACAATGAGCAGTTCTTC

J gene: TRBJ2-2
CDR3 length: 14
D gene: -
V gene: TRBV4-2
clone size: few
CDR3 protein: CASSHGTNTGELFF
CDR3 DNA: TGTGCCAGCAGCCATGGGACGAACACCGGGGAGCTGTTTTTT

J gene: TRBJ2-4
CDR3 length: 15
D gene: TRBD1
V gene: TRBV2
clone size: once
CDR3 protein: CASSVPGQEGPVQYF
CDR3 DNA: TGTGCCAGCAGTGTTCCGGGACAGGAGGGCCCGGTTCAGTACTTC

J gene: TRBJ1-5
CDR3 length: 13
D gene: -
V gene: TRBV3-1
clone size: -
CDR3 protein: CASSGVGNQPQHF
CDR3 DNA: TGTGCCAGCAGCGGGGTGGGCAATCAGCCCCAGCATTTT

J gene: TRBJ2-1
CDR3 length: 14
D gene: -
V gene: TRBV7-8
clone size: -
CDR3 protein: CASSLARLNNEQFF
CDR3 DNA: TGTGCCAGCAGCTTAGCGAGGCTGAACAATGAGCAGTTCTTC

J gene: TRBJ2-6
CDR3 length: 17
D gene: -
V gene: TRBV4-2
clone size: -
CDR3 protein: CASSQDGPDSGANVLTF
CDR3 DNA: TGTGCCAGCAGCCAAGATGGCCCGGACTCTGGGGCCAACGTCCTGACTTTC

J gene: TRBJ2-1
CDR3 length: 16
D gene: TRBD1
V gene: TRBV7-9
clone size: few
CDR3 protein: CASSFRLQGAYNEQFF
CDR3 DNA: TGTGCCAGCAGCTTTCGACTCCAGGGGGCCTACAATGAGCAGTTCTTC

J gene: TRBJ2-1
CDR3 length: 14
D gene: TRBD1
V gene: TRBV6-5
clone size: -
CDR3 protein: CASSTLDRDNEQFF
CDR3 DNA: TGTGCCAGCAGTACCCTAGACAGGGACAATGAGCAGTTCTTC

J gene: TRBJ2-3
CDR3 length: 16
D gene: TRBD1
V gene: TRBV6-2/TRBV6-3
clone size: -
CDR3 protein: CASTTQGAMGTDTQYF
CDR3 DNA: TGTGCCAGCACAACTCAGGGGGCAATGGGGACAGATACGCAGTATTTT

J gene: TRBJ2-1
CDR3 length: 11
D gene: -
V gene: TRBV6-1
clone size: -
CDR3 protein: CAVEGANEQFF
CDR3 DNA: TGTGCCGTGGAAGGGGCCAATGAGCAGTTCTTC

J gene: TRBJ2-1
CDR3 length: 15
D gene: TRBD2
V gene: TRBV27
clone size: once
CDR3 protein: CASSPLAGGIDEQFF
CDR3 DNA: TGTGCCAGCAGTCCCCTTGCGGGAGGGATCGATGAGCAGTTCTTC

J gene: TRBJ2-5
CDR3 length: 17
D gene: -
V gene: TRBV7-8
clone size: few
CDR3 protein: CASSLAGQEGGQETQYF
CDR3 DNA: TGTGCCAGCAGCTTAGCCGGGCAGGAGGGTGGTCAAGAGACCCAGTACTTC